This T cell receptor beta chain was documented in a study of Ad26.COV2.S vaccination and SARS-CoV-2 variants. Treatment meaning: over 15 received Ad26.COV2.S at low or high dose, single or two shots; about 5 received placebo; per-sample allocation not given. The samples were gathered on day 63 after the first injection of vaccine or placebo. Boston supplied an adult donor aged 18-55 years. The method was immunoSEQ multiplex PCR; TCRdb's version includes in-frame clones alone and lacks a portion of them. The data show some 300,000 clones, with around 84% seen just once and 1.5% to 2% held by the top ten. The CDR3 consists of 14 residues. CDR1 is KGHSH and CDR2 is LQKENI in the germline V gene. V was trimmed by 8 bases and J by 0 bases, leaving 13 bases between them. A remark on this clone: Its target is not known.

General study findings and limits: TCR breadth and depth analyses may have underestimated total T cell responses.

This receptor was taken from a person aged 18-65 years who received the Ad26.COV2.S COVID-19 vaccine or a placebo. This chain joins TRBV18 and TRBJ2-5; perhaps TRBD1 as D (5 bases). The sequenced sample was peripheral blood, obtained in a trial of Ad26.COV2.S vaccine versus placebo. CDR3 sequence (DNA): TGTGCCAGCAGTACATCAGGGTACCAAGAGACCCAGTACTTC. This codes for CASSTSGYQETQYF. Drawing the rest from reference TRBV18 and TRBJ2-5, the complete variable domain is NAGVMQNPRHLVRRRGQEARLRCSPMKGHSHVYWYRQLPEEGLKFMVYLQKENIIDESGMPKERFSAEFPKEGPSILRIQQVVRGDSAAYFCASSTSGYQETQYFGPGTRLLVL.